Reported below is one T cell receptor (beta chain). The data originate from a study of regulatory T cells in long-lasting Graves disease. CDR3 regions were amplified by Arm-PCR using iRepertoire HTBI primers to build TCR beta libraries. One entry per CDR3 protein, called by TCRdb with MiXCR from the multiplex PCR reads. The data contain about half a million distinct CDR3 sequences, about 22% of them singletons. Documented time point: persistent/refractory GD, antithyroid drugs over 5 years with positive TRAb. The TCR library was prepared using RNA isolated from PBMCs. Germline V gives CDR1 SGHDN, CDR2 FVKESK. This CDR3 comprises 14 residues.

The source was peripheral blood mononuclear cells (PBMCs), collected when the disease was refractory, from a patient treated with antithyroid drugs. The chain employs TRBV14 and TRBJ2-5; 10 nucleotides match TRBD2. The last part of the DNA fits TRBJ2-7 better; the J call may be wrong. The TCR sequence derives from a female donor with Graves disease. The chain's CDR3 is CASSALAGSYEQYF. The CDR3 DNA is TGTGCCAGCAGCGCACTAGCGGGATCCTACGAGCAGTACTTC.